Shown below are 30 T cell receptor beta chains from a single sample sequenced in a study of OX40 agonist ivuxolimab in advanced cancers. Library creation used the immunoSEQ multiplex PCR assay. Held by TCRdb, this immuneACCESS table contains in-frame sequences only and omits some clones. Under half of the omission traces to an unresolved V gene where checked; the cause of the rest is unknown. This sample lists about 40,000 clones; approximately 90% were detected once. The ten biggest clones cover 0.45% to 0.65% of the sample. Here the sequenced sample was CD4+ or CD8+ T cells sorted from blood, taken in a trial of the OX40 agonist ivuxolimab. All receptors come from an adult with an advanced solid tumor such as melanoma, head and neck, liver or kidney cancer.

This sequence joins TRBV7-6 and TRBJ2-1, with D perhaps being TRBD1 or TRBD2 (5 bases each). Germline loops: CDR1 SGHVS, CDR2 FNYEAQ. V gave up 5 bases and J gave up 0 bases, with 11 bases separating them. This CDR3 region has 15 residues. CDR3 protein: CASSPSGRSYNEQFF. CDR3 in DNA: TGTGCCAGCAGCCCGTCGGGACGCTCCTACAATGAGCAGTTCTTC. The variable domain in full, completed from reference TRBV7-6 and TRBJ2-1, reads GAGVSQSPRYKVTKRGQDVALRCDPISGHVSLYWYRQALGQGPEFLTYFNYEAQQDKSGLPNDRFSAERPEGSISTLTIQRTEQRDSAMYRCASSPSGRSYNEQFFGPGTRLTVL.

The V and J genes are TRBV6-1 and TRBJ1-6; D is ambiguous. Trimming shortened V by 0 bases and J by 8 bases, and 23 bases separated the two germline ends. The length of the CDR3 is 19 residues. Looked up from germline, CDR1 is MNHNS and CDR2 is SASEGT. This chain's CDR3 is CASSEAVTLGDLGDSPLHF. DNA for the CDR3: TGTGCCAGCAGTGAAGCGGTTACCCTAGGCGACCTTGGGGATTCACCCCTCCACTTT.

As regards this clone: Its ends do not fully match the called genes, so a read error is possible. The gene calls are TRBV5-6 and TRBJ2-7; D gene unclear. Germline V lookup: CDR1 SGHDT, CDR2 YYEEEE. The CDR3 loop spans 12 amino acids. The CDR3 here is CASSSTSSEQYF. In DNA, the CDR3 is TGTGCCAGCAGCTCAACCTCCTCCGAGCAGTACTTC.

This chain connects TRBV9 to TRBJ2-1; perhaps TRBD2 as D (6 bases). The CDR3 sequence is 15 residues long. Germline V gives CDR1 SGDLS, CDR2 YYNGEE. Trimming shortened V by 1 base and J by 4 bases, and 12 bases separated the two germline ends. The CDR3 DNA follows: TGTGCCAGCAGCGTACCGGGAGTCCGGTACAATGAGCAGTTCTTC. Its translation: CASSVPGVRYNEQFF.

In its sample, this clone was seen once. The chain couples TRBV7-2 to TRBJ1-1; perhaps TRBD1 as D (6 bases). V lost 5 bases, J lost 6 bases, and 16 bases lay in between. Germline CDR1 reads SGHTA; CDR2 reads FQGNSA. This CDR3 is 14 amino acids long. The CDR3 sequence: CASSVTGLIAEAFF. For the CDR3, the DNA is TGTGCCAGCAGCGTCACAGGGCTGATCGCTGAAGCTTTCTTT.

The CDR3 bases are TGTGCCAGCTCACCCCAGACGAACACTGAAGCTTTCTTT. Protein product: CASSPQTNTEAFF. This sequence joins TRBV18 and TRBJ1-1; no clear D gene. V was shortened by 3 bases and J by 1 base, with 6 bases between the two germline ends. Germline-derived CDR1 and CDR2 are KGHSH and LQKENI. The CDR3 contains 13 residues.

This clone occurred a few times. This is likely a read error, given that the CDR3 carries no conserved phenylalanine or tryptophan at its end. This chain uses TRBV10-3 with TRBJ1-6, with D possibly TRBD1 on 5 matching bases. Germline-derived CDR1 and CDR2 are ENHRY and SYGVKD. The CDR3 runs 15 residues. V lost 11 bases and J 9 bases, leaving 23 bases between the germline ends. The CDR3 region is CALLISEQGGSPLHL. The CDR3 DNA follows: TGTGCCCTACTAATTAGCGAGCAGGGAGGTTCACCCCTCCACCTT.

The V call is TRBV7-2, the J call TRBJ2-7; tentative D call: TRBD1 (5 bases). The CDR3 is made up of 14 amino acids. Deletions cut 5 bases from V and 6 bases from J, with 17 bases between. Germline V CDR1 and CDR2: SGHTA, FQGNSA. The CDR3 reads CASSVRAPMVEQYF. The CDR3 DNA follows: TGTGCCAGCAGCGTCAGGGCTCCGATGGTCGAGCAGTACTTC. Supplemented by reference TRBV7-2 and TRBJ2-7, the full variable domain reads GAGVSQSPSNKVTEKGKDVELRCDPISGHTALYWYRQSLGQGLEFLIYFQGNSAPDKSGLPSDRFSAERTGGSVSTLTIQRTQQEDSAVYLCASSVRAPMVEQYFGPGTRLTVT.

V usage is TRBV6-1 and J usage is TRBJ1-5; 9 bases are a match to TRBD1. The V segment lost 8 bases and the J segment 4 bases; nucleotides outside the gene matches: 0. The CDR3 covers 12 residues. Germline V gives CDR1 MNHNS, CDR2 SASEGT. The CDR3 is CASGTGNQPQHF. The CDR3 DNA reads as TGTGCCAGCGGGACAGGGAATCAGCCCCAGCATTTT.

V usage is TRBV19 and J usage is TRBJ1-2; no reliable D call. V was clipped by 9 bases and J by 0 bases, with 14 bases between them. Germline V gives CDR1 LNHDA, CDR2 SQIVND (reference sequence). CDR3 length equals 14 residues. CDR3 nucleotides: TGTGCCAGCGTCCGAGACCCTTCTAACTATGGCTACACCTTC. Protein sequence: CASVRDPSNYGYTF. Variable domain in full (rest from reference TRBV19 and TRBJ1-2): DGGITQSPKYLFRKEGQNVTLSCEQNLNHDAMYWYRQDPGQGLRLIYYSQIVNDFQKGDIAEGYSVSREKKESFPLTVTSAQKNPTAFYLCASVRDPSNYGYTFGSGTRLTVV.

CDR3 residues: CASKETASGNTIYF. The CDR3 nucleotides are TGTGCCAGCAAGGAGACAGCCTCTGGAAACACCATATATTTT. V and J are TRBV2 and TRBJ1-3; weak D call: TRBD1 (5 bases). The CDR3 contains 14 residues. V lost 7 bases, J lost 0 bases, and 10 bases lay in between. Germline V CDR1 and CDR2: SNHLY, FYNNEI.

The V call is TRBV5-4, the J call TRBJ2-7; the D is unclear. The ends were cut back, 1 base at V and 3 bases at J, with 11 bases in the middle. This CDR3 has 14 residues. CDR1 and CDR2 (germline): SGHNT, YYREEE (reference sequence). CDR3 DNA sequence: TGTGCCAGCAGCTTGCGAGGCAGAAACTACGAGCAGTACTTC. Translating it yields CASSLRGRNYEQYF.

This clone has a single count. The V call is TRBV28, the J call TRBJ2-2, with 13 nucleotides matching TRBD2. Germline loops: CDR1 MDHEN, CDR2 SYDVKM. CDR3 length: 16 amino acids. V shed 2 bases, J shed 5 bases, and the junction held 2 bases outside the gene matches. The CDR3 DNA is TGTGCCAGCAGTTTAAGGACTAGCGGGGGTACCGGGGAGCTGTTTTTT. Residues: CASSLRTSGGTGELFF.

This sequence joins TRBV6-6 and TRBJ1-1; no firm D call. The V and J ends lost 0 bases and 1 base respectively, with 0 bases between them. This CDR3 is 12 amino acids long. CDR1 and CDR2 from the germline V gene are MNHNY and SVGAGI (reference sequence). The CDR3 DNA reads as TGTGCCAGCAGTTACTCGAACACTGAAGCTTTCTTT. Its translation: CASSYSNTEAFF.

This chain uses TRBV27 with TRBJ1-4; 8 bases align to TRBD1. J lost 7 bases, V lost 5 bases, and 15 bases had no gene match. Germline V gives CDR1 MNHEY, CDR2 SMNVEV (reference sequence). This CDR3 is 17 amino acids long. The CDR3 sequence is CASSRTTLDRGGEKLFF. The CDR3 DNA follows: TGTGCCAGCAGTCGTACCACTCTAGACAGGGGAGGTGAAAAACTGTTTTTT.

The genes are TRBV6-5 and TRBJ2-6, with D tentatively TRBD2 (5 bases). This CDR3 has 16 amino acids. The ends were cut back, 0 bases at V and 3 bases at J, with 9 bases in the middle. CDR1 and CDR2 from the germline V gene are MNHEY and SVGAGI. The CDR3 reads CASSYSFGDGANVLTF. In DNA, the CDR3 is TGTGCCAGCAGTTACTCGTTCGGGGATGGGGCCAACGTCCTGACTTTC.

The chain is built from TRBV12-5 and TRBJ2-3, with D perhaps TRBD1 (5 bases). From germline, CDR1 is LGHNT and CDR2 FRNRAP. V was clipped by 2 bases and J by 6 bases, with 12 bases between them. The CDR3 spans 14 residues. CDR3 amino acids: CASGLPPQGDTQYF. CDR3 nucleotide sequence: TGTGCTAGTGGTTTGCCCCCTCAGGGCGATACGCAGTATTTT.

This chain uses TRBV7-9 with TRBJ2-3, with D maybe TRBD2 (5 bases). CDR3 size: 16 residues. Trimming removed 5 bases at V and 5 bases at J, with 20 bases between. The germline V gene encodes CDR1 SEHNR and CDR2 FQNEAQ (reference sequence). The CDR3 nucleotides are TGTGCCAGCAGCCTATACCCTACTAGTGTGGGAGATACGCAGTATTTT. It yields the protein CASSLYPTSVGDTQYF.

The V and J genes are TRBV5-6 and TRBJ2-1; tentative D call: TRBD1 (5 bases). The V gene lost 2 bases and the J gene lost 6 bases, with 15 bases spanning the gap. Germline V gives CDR1 SGHDT, CDR2 YYEEEE. This CDR3 comprises 15 residues. This CDR3 reads CASSFKGQSFNEQFF. CDR3 nucleotides: TGTGCCAGCAGCTTTAAAGGACAATCGTTCAATGAGCAGTTCTTC.

The chain has TRBV18 and TRBJ1-1, with D possibly matching TRBD1 (6 bases). Germline V gene sequence: CDR1 KGHSH, CDR2 LQKENI. The V end lost 3 bases, the J end lost 3 bases, and 11 bases lay between the germline ends. The CDR3 sequence is 14 residues long. CDR3 loop: CASSPLKGDTEAFF. The CDR3, as DNA: TGTGCCAGCTCACCCTTAAAGGGGGACACTGAAGCTTTCTTT.

The rearrangement links TRBV15 to TRBJ2-7; 7 bases match TRBD2. After removal of 0 bases from V and 5 bases from J, the junction contained 7 bases not matched to a gene. CDR1 is LNHNV and CDR2 is YYDKDF in the germline V gene (reference sequence). There are 15 residues in the CDR3. In DNA, the CDR3 is TGTGCCACCAGCAGAGATCCCCGGGAGGTCCACGAGCAGTACTTC. Residues: CATSRDPREVHEQYF.

Details on this clone: Distinct nucleotide sequences in the sample also encode this CDR3. The rearrangement joins TRBV6-1 to TRBJ1-5; the D gene is possibly TRBD1 (5 bases). The CDR3 loop spans 15 amino acids. Germline values: CDR1 MNHNS, CDR2 SASEGT. V lost 6 bases and J 0 bases, leaving 12 bases between the germline ends. CDR3 nucleotide sequence: TGTGCCAGCAGCCCGGGGGGGTATAGCAATCAGCCCCAGCATTTT. Encoded protein: CASSPGGYSNQPQHF.

The chain employs TRBV7-9 and TRBJ2-7; weak D call: TRBD1 (5 bases). The CDR3 is 15 residues long. CDR1 is SEHNR, CDR2 FQNEAQ, per germline (reference sequence). The V end lost 4 bases, the J end lost 3 bases, and 16 bases lay between the germline ends. The CDR3 nucleotides read TGTGCCAGCAGCTCTACCCGACAGAAATACTACGAGCAGTACTTC. Encoded protein: CASSSTRQKYYEQYF.

J is TRBJ2-4 and V is TRBV7-9, with D uncertain. The CDR3 covers 13 residues. Trimming shortened V by 11 bases and J by 0 bases, and 11 bases separated the two germline ends. Germline lookup yields CDR1 SEHNR and CDR2 FQNEAQ (reference sequence). CDR3 sequence: CAGDRLAKNIQYF. CDR3 DNA: TGTGCCGGCGACCGATTAGCCAAAAACATTCAGTACTTC.

The chain couples TRBV18 to TRBJ1-1; D uncertain. The germline V gene encodes CDR1 KGHSH and CDR2 LQKENI. With 5 bases removed from V and 3 bases from J, the gap between germline ends came to 10 bases. CDR3 length: 13 amino acids. Written as DNA, the CDR3 is TGTGCCAGCTCAACGAACGCGGACACTGAAGCTTTCTTT. Its translation: CASSTNADTEAFF. Based on the CDR3 plus reference TRBV18 and TRBJ1-1, the full variable domain is NAGVMQNPRHLVRRRGQEARLRCSPMKGHSHVYWYRQLPEEGLKFMVYLQKENIIDESGMPKERFSAEFPKEGPSILRIQQVVRGDSAAYFCASSTNADTEAFFGQGTRLTVV.

CDR3 protein: CASSIQGAAEKLFF. The CDR3 nucleotides read TGTGCCAGCAGCATCCAGGGGGCTGCTGAAAAACTGTTTTTT. The chain combines TRBV7-9 with TRBJ1-4; TRBD1 agrees at 8 bases. CDR1 is SEHNR and CDR2 is FQNEAQ in the germline V gene (reference sequence). The CDR3 runs 14 residues. V lost 5 bases to trimming and J lost 7 bases; unmatched junction nucleotides: 6.

V and J are TRBV18 and TRBJ2-7, with D possibly TRBD1 on 6 matching bases. V was clipped by 2 bases and J by 1 base, with 12 bases between them. This CDR3 is built from 15 residues. CDR1 and CDR2 (germline): KGHSH, LQKENI. CDR3 bases: TGTGCCAGCTCACCAGCGACAGGCCTATCCTACGAGCAGTACTTC. This encodes CASSPATGLSYEQYF.

The gene calls are TRBV9 and TRBJ1-1; TRBD1 matches 9 bases. Trimming took 4 bases from V and 1 from J; bases not matched to a gene: 2. This CDR3 comprises 14 residues. Germline-derived CDR1 and CDR2 are SGDLS and YYNGEE. In DNA, the CDR3 is TGTGCCAGCAGCAAGACAGGGGGGAACACTGAAGCTTTCTTT. Encoded protein: CASSKTGGNTEAFF. Full variable domain (remainder filled in from reference TRBV9 and TRBJ1-1): DSGVTQTPKHLITATGQRVTLRCSPRSGDLSVYWYQQSLDQGLQFLIQYYNGEERAKGNILERFSAQQFPDLHSELNLSSLELGDSALYFCASSKTGGNTEAFFGQGTRLTVV.

This chain joins TRBV19 and TRBJ1-4, with D hard to call. Trimming shortened V by 2 bases and J by 0 bases, and 10 bases separated the two germline ends. Germline V gene sequence: CDR1 LNHDA, CDR2 SQIVND (reference sequence). This CDR3 comprises 16 residues. DNA of the CDR3: TGTGCCAGTAGTATAAGGGCGGGGACAACTAATGAAAAACTGTTTTTT. This encodes CASSIRAGTTNEKLFF.

The chain employs TRBV7-2 and TRBJ1-2, with D unclear. The CDR3 spans 14 residues. V was cut by 5 bases and J by 2 bases, with 12 bases left in between. CDR1 and CDR2 (germline): SGHTA, FQGNSA. CDR3 DNA sequence: TGTGCCAGCAGCCCTTCGGGCGGGAACTATGGCTACACCTTC. Protein: CASSPSGGNYGYTF.